The present T cell receptor beta chain was sequenced within a study of blood T cells in healthy people across ages. This clonotype showed up just once. Mismatch with germline at one junction end may stem from a read error. The CDR3 length is 16 residues. PCR was performed a second time for about 7 to 12 cycles using a sample-barcoded 5' primer and a J-beta primer mix. TCRdb reprocessed the 5' RACE reads with MiXCR, giving one entry per CDR3 protein. This sample has around 1,500,000 distinct CDR3 sequences, with about 43% found just once. The rearrangement uses TRBV12-3 or TRBV12-4 and TRBJ2-4, with 13 bases identical to TRBD2. TRBJ2-7 matches the DNA end more closely, so the J call is doubtful. This TCR derives from a woman aged 18-29 years in good health. Sequences were obtained from blood. This CDR3 reads CASSPRTSGGPNEQYF. CDR3 DNA: TGCGCCAGCAGTCCACGGACTAGCGGGGGCCCCAACGAGCAGTACTTC.